The following is a TCR beta chain sequence with its context. Its antigen remains unidentified. The input lacks base qualities; no much larger clone sits a single base away. The entry originates in a study of T-cell memory formation after mild COVID-19 (dated by TCRdb to the early 2020s). At the level of the whole study: Most TCR sequence clusters were specific to one of the two donors. Longitudinal TCRalpha and TCRbeta repertoire sequencing tracked T-cell clones expanding and contracting after mild COVID-19 in two donors. Two young, previously healthy adult volunteers, one female and one male, were included in the cohort.

Ficoll-Paque density gradient centrifugation was the method used to isolate PBMCs. TCRdb lists the instrument as Illumina NovaSeq 6000. TCRalpha and TCRbeta cDNA libraries were built by 5'RACE with constant-segment primers, adding sample barcodes and unique molecular identifiers. RNA was extracted from every sample with Trizol reagent. Amplification of the libraries took two PCR steps, and the second step added a second sample barcode plus Illumina TruSeq adapters. Libraries were sequenced on an Illumina NovaSeq with 2 x 150 bp paired-end reads. The authors processed their data as follows. Reads were demultiplexed and collapsed into UMI-guided consensus sequences with migec v1.2.7. Using mixcr v2.1.11, UMI consensuses were aligned to TRA and TRB V and J templates and then assembled into clonotypes. Clonotypes were classified as expanded or contracted when called significant by both edgeR and NoisET, with noise models trained on biological replicates. For edgeR calls, the cutoffs were a false discovery rate-adjusted p below 0.01 and a log2 fold-change threshold of 1. As an exploratory analysis of dynamics, max-normalized trajectories of the 1000 most abundant clonotypes were examined by PCA with hierarchical clustering. The CD4 or CD8 phenotype of responding clones was assigned using the separately sequenced CD4+ and CD8+ repertoires. In TCRdb, the public reads were trimmed at Q25 with fastp and aligned with MiXCR, with productive beta chains retained. One record per CDR3 amino acid sequence lists the most common genes and DNA. The V and J calls, along with clone size, are taken from TCRdb and not from the paper's own processing. The sample table holds hundreds of thousands of distinct CDR3 sequences, of which under 25% were seen once. Together, the top ten hold 21% of the sample.

Broader findings and caveats from the paper: Whether the second-wave clones peaking on day 37 were SARS-CoV-2 specific was not confirmed. Contracting CD4+ clones were found mainly in CM and EM memory subsets, while CD8+ clones were enriched in EMRA. Some responding clones were found in pre-infection memory, which suggests that pre-existing cross-reactive memory T cells took part in the SARS-CoV-2 response. The study included only two mild cases, and larger cohorts that include severe cases with pre-infection samples were judged to be necessary. Clones that contracted from day 15 to 85 showed balanced CD4/CD8 phenotypes, whereas a second wave of clones that expanded from day 15 to 37 leaned towards CD4+.

This receptor was obtained from a young man who had mild COVID-19 (a few samples of this study predate the infection). The sample titles of this study are shuffled in the database, so cell type and time point are left out; the donor was told from shared clones. Sample: PBMCs or a T cell subset sorted from them (not recorded which).

This receptor has the CDR3 CASSFLVSQPQHF. The DNA is as follows: TGTGCCAGCAGTTTTTTGGTTAGTCAGCCCCAGCATTTT. This receptor chain uses TRBV12-3 or TRBV12-4 and TRBJ1-5, with the D gene not confidently named. The junction shows trimming of 3 bases on V and 6 bases on J, plus 9 bases between the germline ends. The CDR3, cysteine through phenylalanine, is 13 amino acids long. CDR3 DNA is the only sequence kept; it has 39 bases, read in frame from the first base.